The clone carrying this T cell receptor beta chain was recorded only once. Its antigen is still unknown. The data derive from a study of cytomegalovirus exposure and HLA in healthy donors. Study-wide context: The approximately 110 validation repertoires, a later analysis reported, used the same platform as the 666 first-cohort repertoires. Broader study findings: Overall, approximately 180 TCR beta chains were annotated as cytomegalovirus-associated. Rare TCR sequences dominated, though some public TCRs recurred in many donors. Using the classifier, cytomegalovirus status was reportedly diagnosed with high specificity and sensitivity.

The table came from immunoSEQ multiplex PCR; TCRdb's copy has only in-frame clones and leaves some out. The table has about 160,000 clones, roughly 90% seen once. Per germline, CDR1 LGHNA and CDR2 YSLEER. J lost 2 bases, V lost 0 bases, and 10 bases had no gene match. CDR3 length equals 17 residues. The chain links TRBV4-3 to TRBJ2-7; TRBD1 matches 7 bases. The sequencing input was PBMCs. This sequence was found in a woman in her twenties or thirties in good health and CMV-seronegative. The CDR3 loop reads CASSQDRSRGGTYEQYF. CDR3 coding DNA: TGCGCCAGCAGCCAAGATAGGTCGAGAGGGGGCACCTACGAGCAGTACTTC.